The rows below give T cell receptor beta chains drawn from one sample of a study of shared clonotypes between healthy human individuals. The assay was immunoSEQ multiplex PCR, and TCRdb's table has in-frame clones only and misses some. The table lists roughly 1,100,000 clones, around 74% of them singletons, with 1.4% in the top ten. Source material: memory CD4+ T cells sorted from blood. The receptors were sampled from a man younger than 35 in good health. CDR3s include the opening cysteine and the closing phenylalanine or tryptophan. D genes are given only for firm matches. Clone size is stated in some rows and not others, as once, few, many or a class when expanded.

j_call,clone_size,v_call,d_call,cdr3_aa,cdr3_nt
TRBJ2-1,.,TRBV18,.,CASSPLGGNEQFF,TGTGCCAGCTCACCATTAGGGGGCAATGAGCAGTTCTTC
TRBJ2-3,.,TRBV7-7,TRBD1,CASSLGIRSVGTGVTDTQYF,TGTGCTAGCAGCTTAGGCATACGATCGGTCGGGACAGGGGTGACAGATACGCAGTATTTT
TRBJ1-1,.,TRBV30,TRBD1,CAWREWTGANTEAFF,TGTGCCTGGAGGGAGTGGACAGGTGCGAACACTGAAGCTTTCTTT
TRBJ1-2,.,TRBV4-1,.,CASSQPRVGGKFGYTF,TGCGCCAGCAGCCAACCGAGAGTGGGGGGGAAGTTTGGCTACACCTTC
TRBJ2-7,few,TRBV27,.,CASSPRGYTSYEQYF,TGTGCCAGCAGTCCGAGGGGCTATACGTCCTACGAGCAGTACTTC
TRBJ2-1,few,TRBV7-2,.,CASSLPGSWNEQFF,TGTGCCAGCAGCTTACCCGGGTCCTGGAATGAGCAGTTCTTC
TRBJ2-4,.,TRBV2,.,CASSGTQGVKNIQYF,TGTGCCAGCAGTGGAACGCAGGGTGTCAAAAACATTCAGTACTTC
TRBJ1-6,.,TRBV27,.,CASSPGTFYSPLHF,TGTGCCAGCAGTCCGGGGACTTTCTATTCACCCCTCCACTTT
TRBJ2-6,.,TRBV11-2,.,CASSLVGRSGANVLTF,TGTGCCAGCAGCTTAGTGGGAAGGTCTGGGGCCAACGTCCTGACTTTC
TRBJ1-2,.,TRBV7-2,TRBD1,CASSPDRGLYYGYTF,TGTGCCAGCAGCCCGGACAGGGGGCTATACTATGGCTACACCTTC
TRBJ2-5,few,TRBV2,TRBD1,CASSRRGAQGVQETQYF,TGTGCCAGCTCCCGAAGGGGGGCACAGGGGGTTCAAGAGACCCAGTACTTC
TRBJ1-4,.,TRBV6-6,.,CASSYGGELFF,TGTGCCAGCAGTTACGGAGGGGAACTGTTTTTT
TRBJ2-2,.,TRBV25-1,.,CASSEVRGVNTGELFF,TGTGCCAGCAGTGAGGTCAGGGGGGTGAACACCGGGGAGCTGTTTTTT
TRBJ2-7,.,TRBV30,TRBD2,CAWRNVGLAGAEQYF,TGTGCCTGGAGGAATGTTGGGCTAGCGGGAGCCGAGCAGTACTTC
TRBJ2-5,once,TRBV5-1,TRBD2,CASSLQLAGAGETQYF,TGCGCCAGCAGCTTACAATTAGCGGGAGCGGGGGAGACCCAGTACTTC
TRBJ2-5,.,TRBV7-2,.,CASSLTNGEQETQYF,TGTGCCAGCAGCTTAACAAACGGAGAACAAGAGACCCAGTACTTC
TRBJ1-4,once,TRBV18,.,CASSPPNRQSTNEKLFF,TGTGCCAGCTCACCCCCGAATCGACAGTCAACTAATGAAAAACTGTTTTTT
TRBJ1-5,.,TRBV5-1,TRBD1,CASSLGQGTGNQPQHF,TGCGCCAGCAGCTTGGGACAGGGTACTGGCAATCAGCCCCAGCATTTT
TRBJ2-3,once,TRBV30,TRBD2,CAWSWASGSGHTQYF,TGTGCCTGGAGTTGGGCTAGCGGGAGCGGTCATACGCAGTATTTT
TRBJ2-5,once,TRBV30,TRBD2,CAWSRGGQETQYF,TGTGCCTGGAGTCGCGGGGGGCAAGAGACCCAGTACTTC
TRBJ2-1,.,TRBV19,TRBD2,CASSRTSGGIDEQFF,TGTGCCAGTAGCCGGACTAGCGGGGGGATCGATGAGCAGTTCTTC
TRBJ2-7,once,TRBV18,.,CASSPVGAGGRYEQYF,TGTGCCAGCTCCCCCGTCGGTGCAGGGGGGCGATACGAGCAGTACTTC
TRBJ2-1,.,TRBV2,TRBD2,CASTLLAGFSNEQFF,TGTGCCAGCACGCTACTAGCGGGGTTTTCCAATGAGCAGTTCTTC
TRBJ1-4,.,TRBV28,TRBD1,CASSLLGQGGWDEKLFF,TGTGCCAGCAGTTTACTTGGACAGGGGGGATGGGATGAAAAACTGTTTTTT
TRBJ1-5,.,TRBV30,TRBD1,CAWSGQGDQPQHF,TGTGCCTGGAGCGGACAGGGAGATCAGCCCCAGCATTTT
TRBJ2-7,.,TRBV6-1,TRBD1,CASTLTGTGGAGQYF,TGTGCCAGCACCTTGACCGGGACAGGGGGCGCCGGGCAGTACTTC
TRBJ1-5,.,TRBV5-8,.,CASSFAGTSNQPQHF,TGTGCCAGCAGCTTCGCAGGGACGAGCAATCAGCCCCAGCATTTT
TRBJ2-1,.,TRBV19,.,CASSSTSSSTNEQFF,TGTGCCAGTAGTTCAACTAGTAGTTCCACGAATGAGCAGTTCTTC
TRBJ1-2,.,TRBV19,.,CASSIGGTYGYTF,TGTGCCAGTAGTATAGGGGGCACCTATGGCTACACCTTC
TRBJ2-1,.,TRBV9,TRBD2,CASSPRPLAGGVGEQFF,TGTGCCAGCAGCCCGAGGCCCCTAGCGGGGGGGGTTGGAGAGCAGTTCTTC
TRBJ1-5,.,TRBV5-1,.,CASSLASGGNQPQHF,TGCGCCAGCAGCTTGGCCTCAGGCGGCAATCAGCCCCAGCATTTT
TRBJ1-2,.,TRBV4-1,TRBD1,CASSQNIQGAGGYTF,TGCGCCAGCAGCCAAAACATACAGGGGGCCGGTGGCTACACCTTC
TRBJ2-1,few,TRBV30,.,CAWSVAAGYNEQFF,TGTGCCTGGAGTGTTGCGGCGGGTTACAATGAGCAGTTCTTC
TRBJ1-3,.,TRBV19,.,CASIPWASSGNTIYF,TGTGCCAGTATCCCCTGGGCCAGCTCTGGAAACACCATATATTTT
TRBJ1-2,.,TRBV10-1,.,CASSERRGHGYTF,TGCGCCAGCAGTGAGCGCAGGGGCCATGGCTACACCTTC
TRBJ2-5,.,TRBV15,.,CATSRDKWETETQYF,TGTGCCACCAGCAGAGATAAGTGGGAAACAGAGACCCAGTACTTC
TRBJ1-1,.,TRBV11-3,.,CASSSPPEMLVRTNTEAFF,TGTGCCAGCAGCTCGCCCCCTGAGATGTTAGTCAGGACGAACACTGAAGCTTTCTTT
TRBJ2-3,.,TRBV7-2,TRBD2,CASSLGLAITDTQYF,TGTGCCAGCAGCCTCGGACTAGCGATCACAGATACGCAGTATTTT
TRBJ1-4,.,TRBV5-1,.,CASGTQGSTNEKLFF,TGCGCCAGCGGAACCCAGGGGTCAACTAATGAAAAACTGTTTTTT
TRBJ1-2,.,TRBV7-2,.,CASSLGLTYYGYTF,TGTGCCAGCAGCTTAGGGCTCACCTACTATGGCTACACCTTC
TRBJ2-7,.,TRBV4-1,.,CASSRSWGDTYEQYF,TGCGCCAGCAGCCGCTCGTGGGGGGACACCTACGAGCAGTACTTC
TRBJ2-7,.,TRBV7-2,.,CASSGGVQSYEQYF,TGTGCCAGCAGCGGCGGTGTACAAAGCTACGAGCAGTACTTC
TRBJ2-2,once,TRBV6-1,TRBD2,CASSGTSGGAAGELFF,TGTGCCAGCAGTGGGACTAGCGGGGGGGCCGCCGGGGAGCTGTTTTTT
TRBJ2-4,.,TRBV18,.,CASSPAPMAIQYF,TGTGCCAGCTCACCAGCGCCAATGGCTATTCAGTACTTC
TRBJ2-5,.,TRBV7-2,.,CASSLAPLLIQETQYF,TGTGCCAGCAGCTTAGCCCCCTTACTGATCCAAGAGACCCAGTACTTC
TRBJ2-7,.,TRBV5-1,.,CASREGLSSSYEQYF,TGCGCCAGCAGGGAGGGACTTAGCAGCTCCTACGAGCAGTACTTC
TRBJ2-7,.,TRBV10-2,TRBD2,CASSGSGRVSEQYF,TGCGCCAGCAGTGGAAGCGGGAGGGTCAGCGAGCAGTACTTC
TRBJ1-5,once,TRBV21-1,.,CASSKVSPQHF,TGTGCCAGCAGCAAGGTTTCACCCCAGCATTTT
TRBJ2-1,.,TRBV4-3,TRBD1,CASSSQGAKGEQFF,TGCGCCAGCAGCTCGCAGGGGGCTAAGGGTGAGCAGTTCTTC
TRBJ2-1,.,TRBV9,TRBD2,CASSPQAGVKFF,TGTGCCAGCAGCCCCCAAGCGGGGGTTAAGTTCTTC
TRBJ2-5,.,TRBV30,.,CAWEGVQETQYF,TGTGCCTGGGAGGGAGTACAAGAGACCCAGTACTTC
TRBJ2-5,.,TRBV20-1,.,CSVPGRETQYF,TGCAGTGTTCCCGGGCGAGAGACCCAGTACTTC
TRBJ1-1,.,TRBV28,.,CASSDTGTMNTEAFF,TGTGCCAGCAGTGACACCGGGACGATGAACACTGAAGCTTTCTTT
TRBJ2-1,.,TRBV5-1,.,CASSLAGNNEQFF,TGCGCCAGCAGCTTGGCGGGGAACAATGAGCAGTTCTTC
TRBJ2-3,.,TRBV10-2,TRBD2,CASREGTSGTDTQYF,TGCGCCAGCAGAGAAGGGACTAGCGGCACAGATACGCAGTATTTT